The clone carrying this TCR beta chain came up a few times. There are 17 residues in the CDR3. With 0 bases removed from V and 1 base from J, the gap between germline ends came to 15 bases. Germline-derived CDR1 and CDR2 are LNHNV and YYDKDF (reference sequence). Method: immunoSEQ multiplex PCR; TCRdb's copy keeps in-frame clones and lacks some. The sample gives about 150,000 clones, more than 75% of which show up once; under 8.5% is in the top ten. Followed longitudinally, the Seattle patients had been enrolled during active infection. The data were obtained in a study of blood T cell repertoires in COVID-19. Looking at the study overall: Both acute and convalescent COVID-19 samples were obtained from the United States, Italy and Spain. PBMCs, B-cell-depleted T cells, or T cells provided the cDNA or gDNA that made up the material.

The TCR sequence derives from a woman in her sixties or seventies with COVID-19, enrolled during active disease. The chain has TRBV15 and TRBJ1-1; no reliable D call. What was sequenced was peripheral blood. For the CDR3, the DNA is TGTGCCACCAGCAGAGATAGTTGGGCAGGCTCGAACACTGAAGCTTTCTTT. Protein product: CATSRDSWAGSNTEAFF.